The 24 T cell receptor beta chains in this list originate from one sample, sequenced in a study of regulatory T cells in long-lasting Graves disease. The time point: newly diagnosed GD, antithyroid drugs for less than 3 months. With RNA extracted from PBMCs as input, the TCR library was made. For TCR beta, libraries came from iRepertoire HTBI primers and Arm-PCR of CDR3 regions. Using its own MiXCR run on the multiplex PCR reads, TCRdb lists one record per CDR3 protein. Among 450,000 to 700,000 distinct CDR3 sequences, roughly 14% were seen once, and the ten largest hold 10%. The same data also contributed to another study, on T cells in Graves' hyperthyroidism and ophthalmopathy.

The source was peripheral blood mononuclear cells (PBMCs), collected at new diagnosis, from a patient treated with antithyroid drugs. The receptors derive from a man aged 30-40 years with Graves disease.

This clonotype was seen repeatedly, ten times or more. This chain links TRBV11-2 with TRBJ2-5, with 7 bases identical to TRBD2. CDR3 length equals 15 residues. V shed 4 bases and J 5 bases; nucleotides not matched to a gene: 10. Germline loops: CDR1 SGHAT, CDR2 FQNNGV. CDR3 bases: TGTGCCAGCAGCTCCAGCGGGACCGTATGGGAGACCCAGTACTTC. Its protein is CASSSSGTVWETQYF.

This rearrangement joins TRBV2 to TRBJ1-5; 9 nucleotides line up with TRBD1. Germline V gives CDR1 SNHLY, CDR2 FYNNEI. CDR3 length equals 18 residues. The ends lost 4 bases at V and 2 bases at J; junction bases unmatched: 12. CDR3 bases: TGTGCCAGCAGTGTACGGTCGGGGACAGGGTGGGGCAATCAGCCCCAGCATTTT. It encodes CASSVRSGTGWGNQPQHF. Full variable domain (rest looked up from reference TRBV2 and TRBJ1-5): EPEVTQTPSHQVTQMGQEVILRCVPISNHLYFYWYRQILGQKVEFLVSFYNNEISEKSEIFDDQFSVERPDGSNFTLKIRSTKLEDSAMYFCASSVRSGTGWGNQPQHFGDGTRLSIL.

To note about this clonotype: A single base separates this from a much larger clone, so it may be a read error. The J gene is TRBJ2-5, the V gene TRBV7-9; 10 positions match TRBD2. In germline, CDR1 is SEHNR, CDR2 FQNEAQ (reference sequence). CDR3 length equals 17 residues. The V and J ends lost 4 bases and 7 bases, in that order; junction bases with no gene match: 15. The CDR3 region is CASSSTLAGGPRGTQYF. In nucleotides, the CDR3 is TGTGCCAGCAGCTCCACTTTAGCGGGAGGCCCCCGGGGGACCCAGTACTTC.

This clonotype was seen at least ten times. CDR3 bases: TGTGCCAGTAGTATAACACTAGCCTACCAAGAGACCCAGTACTTC. This translates into CASSITLAYQETQYF. The V and J genes are TRBV19 and TRBJ2-5; TRBD2 is a possible D gene (6 bases). V was cut by 2 bases and J by 0 bases, with 10 bases left in between. Germline V gene sequence: CDR1 LNHDA, CDR2 SQIVND (reference sequence). CDR3 length: 15 residues.

Remarks on this clonotype: A far larger clone is one nucleotide away, so this likely arose from a read error. V usage is TRBV28 and J usage is TRBJ2-1; D is tentatively TRBD1 or TRBD2 (5 bases each). Trimming shortened V by 7 bases and J by 10 bases, and 11 bases separated the two germline ends. Per germline, CDR1 MDHEN and CDR2 SYDVKM. This CDR3 contains 11 residues. This chain's CDR3 is CASTGGLEQFF. In nucleotides, the CDR3 is TGTGCCAGCACTGGGGGTCTCGAGCAGTTCTTC. The variable domain in full, with the rest retrieved from reference TRBV28 and TRBJ2-1, is DVKVTQSSRYLVKRTGEKVFLECVQDMDHENMFWYRQDPGLGLRLIYFSYDVKMKEKGDIPEGYSVSREKKERFSLILESASTNQTSMYLCASTGGLEQFFGPGTRLTVL.

This clonotype was recorded many times. The V and J genes are TRBV18 and TRBJ1-5; D is perhaps TRBD1 (5 bases). The CDR3 runs to 15 residues. CDR1 is KGHSH and CDR2 is LQKENI in the germline V gene. Trimming cost V 3 bases and J 0 bases, with 9 bases left between them. The CDR3: CASSPTEYSNQPQHF. The CDR3 DNA reads as TGTGCCAGCTCACCGACAGAATATAGCAATCAGCCCCAGCATTTT.

This clonotype was seen at least ten times. The rearrangement joins TRBV19 to TRBJ1-5; 8 bases map to TRBD1. This CDR3 has 14 amino acids. CDR1 LNHDA and CDR2 SQIVND come from the germline V gene (reference sequence). The V segment lost 5 bases and the J segment 11 bases; nucleotides outside the gene matches: 11. CDR3 amino acids: CASSAGQGSRSQHF. CDR3 DNA: TGTGCCAGTAGTGCCGGACAGGGAAGCCGCTCCCAGCATTTT.

This clonotype was seen a few times. The V gene is TRBV19, the J gene TRBJ2-7; D may correspond to TRBD1 or TRBD2 (5 bases each). The CDR3 spans 11 residues. Trimming took off 9 bases at V and 6 bases at J, with 12 bases between the two ends. CDR1 LNHDA and CDR2 SQIVND come from the germline V gene (reference sequence). CDR3: CASRDDGEQYF. CDR3 nucleotides: TGTGCCAGCCGGGACGACGGCGAGCAGTACTTC. Full variable domain (outside the CDR3, taken from reference TRBV19 and TRBJ2-7): DGGITQSPKYLFRKEGQNVTLSCEQNLNHDAMYWYRQDPGQGLRLIYYSQIVNDFQKGDIAEGYSVSREKKESFPLTVTSAQKNPTAFYLCASRDDGEQYFGPGTRLTVT.

V usage is TRBV20-1 and J usage is TRBJ2-1; perhaps TRBD1 as D (6 bases). The DNA end favors TRBJ1-1, so the J call may be wrong. The CDR3 consists of 13 residues. CDR1 and CDR2 from the germline V gene are DFQATT and SNEGSKA (reference sequence). This CDR3 is CSVMGGRAPEAFF. The CDR3 nucleotides are TGCAGTGTCATGGGGGGCCGGGCACCTGAAGCTTTCTTT.

This clonotype appeared many times. The gene calls are TRBV3-1 and TRBJ1-1; 8 nucleotides align to TRBD1. This CDR3 spans 15 amino acids. V lost 4 bases, J lost 3 bases, and 7 bases stayed unmatched. Germline V gives CDR1 LGHDT, CDR2 YNNKEL (reference sequence). The CDR3 protein is CASSRLDRDDTEAFF. The CDR3 region has the DNA TGTGCCAGCAGCCGGTTGGACAGGGACGACACTGAAGCTTTCTTT.

In this sample, this clonotype turned up many times. This chain uses TRBV29-1 with TRBJ1-1, with D uncertain. The germline gives CDR1 SQVTM, CDR2 ANQGSEA. CDR3 size: 13 residues. CDR3 residues: CSSREFSLTEAFF. The CDR3 coding sequence is TGCAGTTCCCGGGAGTTCTCCCTCACTGAAGCTTTCTTT.

This clonotype occurred a few times. The chain combines TRBV18 with TRBJ1-1, with D unresolved. This CDR3 is 18 amino acids long. Germline values: CDR1 KGHSH, CDR2 LQKENI. Trimming removed 4 bases at V and 1 base at J, with 22 bases between. CDR3 coding DNA: TGTGCCAGCTCACTCCAGCCCTTGACGGGGAAGGCGAACACTGAAGCTTTCTTT. Protein sequence: CASSLQPLTGKANTEAFF.

The gene calls are TRBV7-2 and TRBJ2-1; D ambiguous. The ends were cut back, 1 base at V and 5 bases at J, with 9 bases in the middle. This CDR3 has 14 residues. The V gene's germline CDR1 is SGHTA and CDR2 FQGNSA. DNA for the CDR3: TGTGCCAGCAGCTTAGAACGGCTCCACAATGAGCAGTTCTTC. Its protein product is CASSLERLHNEQFF.

This clonotype has just a few counts. This rearrangement joins TRBV7-9 to TRBJ2-5; 10 bases agree with TRBD2. J lost 7 bases, V lost 5 bases, and 10 bases had no gene match. Germline V gene lookup returns CDR1 SEHNR and CDR2 FQNEAQ (reference sequence). The CDR3 is 15 amino acids. The CDR3 coding sequence is TGTGCCAGCAGCCCAACCGGGACTAGCGAGAGGACCCAGTACTTC. This sequence encodes CASSPTGTSERTQYF.

This clonotype was observed many times. This chain joins TRBV19 and TRBJ2-7; 7 bases are shared with TRBD2. Unmatched junction bases numbered 15, after V lost 5 bases and J lost 5 bases. Germline CDR1 is LNHDA and CDR2 is SQIVND (reference sequence). CDR3 length: 16 amino acids. CDR3 loop: CASSPQVRGWWHEQYF. In nucleotides, the CDR3 is TGTGCCAGTAGTCCCCAAGTGCGGGGGTGGTGGCACGAGCAGTACTTC.

The table lists this clonotype with many counts. The V call is TRBV12-3 or TRBV12-4, the J call TRBJ2-7; 8 nucleotides agree with TRBD1. The length of the CDR3 is 16 residues. V lost 6 bases to trimming and J lost 4 bases; unmatched junction nucleotides: 14. CDR3 in DNA: TGTGCCAGCAGATCGGCTTCCGGGACAGGAGTTTACGAGCAGTACTTC. This translates into CASRSASGTGVYEQYF.

This clonotype has more than one count but fewer than ten. J is TRBJ1-2 and V is TRBV12-3 or TRBV12-4, with D tentatively TRBD1 (5 bases). This CDR3 region has 17 residues. Trimming removed 2 bases at V and 3 bases at J, with 19 bases between. Written as DNA, the CDR3 is TGTGCCAGCAGTTTATTCGGGGGAGAAAAGGATGACTATGGCTACACCTTC. Amino acid sequence: CASSLFGGEKDDYGYTF.

The rearrangement uses TRBV6-1 and TRBJ2-1, with 11 bases that match TRBD2. The CDR3 sequence is 15 residues long. V lost 7 bases and J lost 3; bases outside the gene matches: 5. The germline gives CDR1 MNHNS, CDR2 SASEGT. Here the CDR3 DNA reads TGTGCCAGCACTCTGACTAGCGGGAACTACAATGAGCAGTTCTTC. Protein product: CASTLTSGNYNEQFF.

Concerning this clonotype itself: This sequence may be a read error, since a much larger clone differs from it by one base. The genes are TRBV11-3 and TRBJ2-5, with 7 positions matching TRBD1. Looked up from germline, CDR1 is SGHNT and CDR2 is YENEEA. The CDR3 is made up of 13 amino acids. V was clipped by 3 bases and J by 7 bases; unmatched bases: 5. The CDR3 sequence is CASSLTGKGTQYF. CDR3 bases: TGTGCCAGCAGCTTGACAGGGAAAGGGACCCAGTACTTC.

This clonotype was found many times. CDR3 DNA sequence: TGTGCCAGCAGTGGAGGAGGGAGGCCCGGGGAGCTGTTTTTT. As protein: CASSGGGRPGELFF. This chain connects TRBV2 to TRBJ2-2; possibly TRBD2 for D (6 bases). V was pared by 4 bases and J by 6 bases, with 12 bases between. Germline loops: CDR1 SNHLY, CDR2 FYNNEI. The CDR3 length is 14 residues.

The rearrangement links TRBV25-1 to TRBJ2-1; 9 bases agree with TRBD1. V lost 7 bases and J lost 4; bases outside the gene matches: 2. The V gene's germline CDR1 is MGHDK and CDR2 SYGVNS. The CDR3 is 13 residues long. CDR3: CASIGQGYNEQFF. The DNA for the CDR3 is TGTGCCAGCATAGGACAGGGGTACAATGAGCAGTTCTTC.

This clonotype was counted ten times or more. The chain joins TRBV28 to TRBJ2-1, with TRBD2 identical over 8 bases. Germline CDR1 reads MDHEN; CDR2 reads SYDVKM. The V and J ends lost 3 bases and 3 bases, in that order; junction bases with no gene match: 4. The CDR3 sequence is 15 residues long. The CDR3 bases are TGTGCCAGCAGTTTGGAGCGGGAGTACTACAATGAGCAGTTCTTC. Translated: CASSLEREYYNEQFF.

This clonotype has a handful of counts. This sequence joins TRBV19 and TRBJ2-7; D may be TRBD2 (6 bases). Germline CDR1 is LNHDA and CDR2 is SQIVND (reference sequence). The CDR3 covers 15 residues. V lost 5 bases and J lost 5, with 19 bases in between. CDR3 bases: TGTGCCAGTAGTCCCCTGAGTGGGAGGTTTCACGAGCAGTACTTC. This encodes CASSPLSGRFHEQYF. The variable domain in full, with the rest retrieved from reference TRBV19 and TRBJ2-7, is DGGITQSPKYLFRKEGQNVTLSCEQNLNHDAMYWYRQDPGQGLRLIYYSQIVNDFQKGDIAEGYSVSREKKESFPLTVTSAQKNPTAFYLCASSPLSGRFHEQYFGPGTRLTVT.

To note about this clonotype: The junction shows a germline mismatch at one end, possibly a read error. The chain links TRBV18 to TRBJ1-1, with D unclear. CDR1 is KGHSH, CDR2 LQKENI, per germline. The CDR3 is 13 amino acids. The CDR3 sequence is CASSSSPNTGAFF. For the CDR3, the DNA is TGTGCCAGCTCATCAAGTCCCAACACTGGAGCTTTCTTT.